The 24 T cell receptor beta chains below all came from one sample that was sequenced in a study of blood T cell repertoires in COVID-19 (dated by TCRdb to 2020 to 2022). Libraries came from the immunoSEQ multiplex PCR assay. TCRdb took this table from immuneACCESS and kept in-frame rearrangements with V and J called. Such tables lack part of the clones; where checked against another copy, unresolved V genes explain under half of the gap, and the rest is unexplained. For this sample the table gives 80,000 to 130,000 clones, of which approximately 92% were detected only once. The leading ten clones occupy 5% to 7% of the sample. Sequenced: peripheral blood. Receptor source: a man aged 70 or older with acute or convalescent COVID-19.

The CDR3 DNA reads TGTGCCAGCAGGACGGTTGGGGCGGACATTCAGTACTTC. It yields the protein CASRTVGADIQYF. The J gene is TRBJ2-4, the V gene TRBV11-3; TRBD1 might be the D (5 bases). Germline CDR1 and CDR2: SGHNT and YENEEA. The V gene lost 6 bases and the J gene lost 8 bases, with 14 bases spanning the gap. The CDR3 extends over 13 amino acids.

The genes are TRBV7-9 and TRBJ1-2, with D perhaps TRBD1 (5 bases). The V gene's germline CDR1 is SEHNR and CDR2 FQNEAQ (reference sequence). The CDR3 length is 14 residues. Trimming took off 7 bases at V and 6 bases at J, with 18 bases between the two ends. The CDR3 DNA sequence: TGTGCCAGCACCCTTTCGGGACTCCTGGATGGCTACACCTTC. Its translation: CASTLSGLLDGYTF.

V gene TRBV27 combines with J gene TRBJ2-7; TRBD1 matches at 7 bases. The CDR3 spans 17 residues. Germline values: CDR1 MNHEY, CDR2 SMNVEV (reference sequence). V was pared by 5 bases and J by 0 bases, with 13 bases of the junction left unmatched. The DNA of the CDR3 is TGTGCCAGCAGTGCCCCGACAGGGTGGGAAGGCTCCTACGAGCAGTACTTC. Encoded protein: CASSAPTGWEGSYEQYF.

The chain joins TRBV28 to TRBJ1-2; maybe TRBD1 (5 bases). Between the trimmed V and J ends, which lost 6 bases and 2 bases, there was a span of 16 bases. Germline V gene data show CDR1 as MDHEN and CDR2 as SYDVKM. There are 15 residues in the CDR3. The CDR3 is CASSPPGGENYGYTF. In DNA, the CDR3 is TGTGCCAGCAGCCCCCCGGGGGGGGAAAACTATGGCTACACCTTC.

The chain employs TRBV6-5 and TRBJ1-1; D is unresolved. The ends were cut back, 7 bases at V and 6 bases at J, with 12 bases in the middle. The CDR3 length is 12 residues. Germline V gene sequence: CDR1 MNHEY, CDR2 SVGAGI. CDR3 loop: CASTSLAAEAFF. CDR3 in DNA: TGTGCCAGCACCTCCCTCGCAGCTGAAGCTTTCTTT.

The chain uses TRBV11-2 and TRBJ2-3; D might be TRBD2 (5 bases). CDR3 length equals 16 residues. V was shortened by 1 base and J by 4 bases, with 15 bases between the two germline ends. The V gene's germline CDR1 is SGHAT and CDR2 FQNNGV. This chain's CDR3 is CASSLGAGIGADTQYF. Written as DNA, the CDR3 is TGTGCCAGCAGCTTAGGGGCCGGGATAGGCGCAGATACGCAGTATTTT. Drawing the rest from reference TRBV11-2 and TRBJ2-3, the complete variable domain is EAGVAQSPRYKIIEKRQSVAFWCNPISGHATLYWYQQILGQGPKLLIQFQNNGVVDDSQLPKDRFSAERLKGVDSTLKIQPAKLEDSAVYLCASSLGAGIGADTQYFGPGTRLTVL.

This chain links TRBV11-2 with TRBJ1-1; D is unclear. The V end was cut by 3 bases, the J end by 1 base, with 6 bases between. This CDR3 spans 13 amino acids. Germline V CDR1 and CDR2: SGHAT, FQNNGV. Written as DNA, the CDR3 is TGTGCCAGCAGCTTTTCATCGAACACTGAAGCTTTCTTT. Residues: CASSFSSNTEAFF.

The chain is built from TRBV4-3 and TRBJ1-2; a weak D match, TRBD1 (5 bases). Germline CDR1 LGHNA, CDR2 YSLEER. V dropped 1 base and J dropped 6 bases, with 9 bases sitting between them. The CDR3 totals 13 residues. The CDR3 DNA reads TGCGCCAGCAGCCAAGCGACAGAGGATGGCTACACCTTC. Protein: CASSQATEDGYTF.

The table lists this clone with a few counts. The CDR3, as DNA: TGTGCCAGCAGCGAGGACGGGACTAGCGGATACAATGAGCAGTTCTTC. This translates into CASSEDGTSGYNEQFF. The rearrangement uses TRBV9 and TRBJ2-1; 11 bases agree with TRBD2. Germline V gene lookup returns CDR1 SGDLS and CDR2 YYNGEE. This CDR3 has 16 amino acids. Trimming removed 3 bases from V and 4 bases from J; junction bases left unmatched: 6.

This chain joins TRBV7-3 and TRBJ2-7; TRBD1 agrees at 7 bases. The V segment lost 5 bases and the J segment 4 bases; nucleotides outside the gene matches: 2. The germline V gene encodes CDR1 SGHTA and CDR2 FQGTGA. This CDR3 contains 12 residues. CDR3 bases: TGTGCCAGCAGCCCGGACAGGTACGAGCAGTACTTC. Translation gives CASSPDRYEQYF.

About this clone: Other DNA sequences in this specimen translate into the identical CDR3. The chain joins TRBV5-1 to TRBJ2-1; 14 bases match TRBD2. The CDR3 runs 17 residues. Trimming cost V 3 bases and J 12 bases; bases outside gene matches: 14. The V gene's germline CDR1 is SGHRS and CDR2 YFSETQ. The CDR3 DNA is TGCGCCAGCAGCTCGACCCTAGGACTAGCGGGGGGTCGGGGGCAGTTCTTC. This sequence encodes CASSSTLGLAGGRGQFF.

The rearrangement joins TRBV6-2 or TRBV6-3 to TRBJ1-1; 8 bases agree with TRBD1. CDR3 size: 15 residues. J was trimmed by 4 bases and V by 5 bases; bases with no gene match: 9. Germline assignment: CDR1 MNHEY and CDR2 SVGEGT. The CDR3, as DNA: TGTGCCAGCAGTCGACAGGGGCAGGCGAGCACTGAAGCTTTCTTT. Translation: CASSRQGQASTEAFF.

This clone was observed a single time. The chain has TRBV7-9 and TRBJ2-3; 8 nucleotides align to TRBD1. CDR3 length equals 16 residues. Germline lookup yields CDR1 SEHNR and CDR2 FQNEAQ (reference sequence). The J segment lost 4 bases and the V segment lost 3 bases, leaving 9 bases of the junction unmatched. In nucleotides, the CDR3 is TGTGCCAGCAGCTTCAATGCAGGGGGCCGCGCAGATACGCAGTATTTT. Translated, it gives CASSFNAGGRADTQYF.

The gene calls are TRBV28 and TRBJ1-4; 8 bases match TRBD1. J was trimmed by 7 bases and V by 6 bases; bases with no gene match: 7. This CDR3 spans 14 amino acids. Looked up from germline, CDR1 is MDHEN and CDR2 is SYDVKM. DNA of the CDR3: TGTGCCAGCAGGCCGACAGGGGTGGCTGAAAAACTGTTTTTT. Its protein is CASRPTGVAEKLFF.

This clone was recorded only once. The chain uses TRBV28 and TRBJ2-7; 7 bases map to TRBD2. The CDR3 contains 15 residues. Germline CDR1 and CDR2: MDHEN and SYDVKM. The junction had 8 bases not matched to a gene; V was cut back by 6 bases and J by 0 bases. CDR3 coding DNA: TGTGCCAGCAGATTTCGGGGACTATTCTCCTACGAGCAGTACTTC. Translated: CASRFRGLFSYEQYF.

The rearrangement uses TRBV5-1 and TRBJ2-7; TRBD2 aligns across 7 bases. From germline, CDR1 is SGHRS and CDR2 YFSETQ. This CDR3 is built from 15 residues. J was trimmed by 0 bases and V by 3 bases; bases with no gene match: 6. The CDR3: CASSYSGGSSYEQYF. Written as DNA, the CDR3 is TGCGCCAGCAGCTACTCGGGGGGAAGCTCCTACGAGCAGTACTTC.

The rearrangement uses TRBV5-1 and TRBJ1-4, with D perhaps matching TRBD1 (5 bases). CDR1 is SGHRS, CDR2 YFSETQ, per germline. This CDR3 is built from 15 residues. V lost 1 base to trimming and J lost 7 bases, with 14 bases between them. The CDR3 protein is CASSLLQGGREKLFF. DNA of the CDR3: TGCGCCAGCAGCTTGCTTCAGGGTGGTCGTGAAAAACTGTTTTTT.

The CDR3 DNA reads TGTGCCAGCAGTTTGTCAAGGGGCACTGAAGCTTTCTTT. This codes for CASSLSRGTEAFF. The genes are TRBV12-3 or TRBV12-4 and TRBJ1-1; maybe TRBD1 (5 bases). The CDR3 runs to 13 residues. Trimming took 3 bases from V and 4 from J, leaving 9 bases between them.

This clone was counted a single time. The chain carries TRBV19 and TRBJ2-7; 7 bases agree with TRBD1. This CDR3 region has 15 residues. V shed 1 base and J 2 bases; nucleotides not matched to a gene: 5. Germline V gene lookup returns CDR1 LNHDA and CDR2 SQIVND (reference sequence). The CDR3 DNA follows: TGTGCCAGTAGTATAGCTACAGGGGTGGCCTACGAGCAGTACTTC. This encodes CASSIATGVAYEQYF.

The chain links TRBV4-3 to TRBJ1-1; TRBD1 agrees at 9 bases. Trimming at V came to 1 base and at J to 0 bases, leaving 6 bases not matched to a gene. The CDR3 has 17 amino acids. In germline, CDR1 is LGHNA, CDR2 YSLEER. The CDR3 nucleotides read TGCGCCAGCAGCCAAGTAGGGACAGGGCCCATGAACACTGAAGCTTTCTTT. Translating gives CASSQVGTGPMNTEAFF.

The CDR3 spells CASSTHRGARETQYF. The DNA for the CDR3 is TGTGCCAGCAGCACGCACCGGGGGGCGAGGGAGACCCAGTACTTC. This chain uses TRBV5-5 with TRBJ2-5; TRBD2 is a possible D gene (7 bases). From germline, CDR1 is SGHKS and CDR2 YYEKEE (reference sequence). The CDR3 contains 15 residues. V was shortened by 4 bases and J by 5 bases, with 18 bases between the two germline ends.

The J gene is TRBJ1-2, the V gene TRBV5-1; D is possibly TRBD1 (5 bases). This CDR3 has 13 residues. The V gene lost 5 bases and the J gene lost 8 bases, with 16 bases spanning the gap. CDR1 and CDR2 from the germline V gene are SGHRS and YFSETQ. The CDR3 region is CASSLTGKEGYTF. CDR3 in DNA: TGCGCCAGCAGTCTTACAGGAAAGGAAGGCTACACCTTC. Complete variable domain (other parts from reference TRBV5-1 and TRBJ1-2): KAGVTQTPRYLIKTRGQQVTLSCSPISGHRSVSWYQQTPGQGLQFLFEYFSETQRNKGNFPGRFSGRQFSNSRSEMNVSTLELGDSALYLCASSLTGKEGYTFGSGTRLTVV.

This chain uses TRBV4-2 with TRBJ2-7, with TRBD2 identical over 10 bases. Trimming took 4 bases from V and 4 from J; bases not matched to a gene: 7. CDR1 is LGHNA, CDR2 YNFKEQ, per germline. The CDR3 extends over 15 amino acids. The DNA of the CDR3 is TGTGCCAGCAGCCCTACAGCGGGAGGGCCGTACGAGCAGTACTTC. This gives the protein CASSPTAGGPYEQYF.

The V call is TRBV5-1, the J call TRBJ1-5; 7 bases fit TRBD1. Losses at the gene ends were 3 bases for V and 4 bases for J; bases not matched to a gene: 7. The CDR3 totals 15 residues. Germline loops: CDR1 SGHRS, CDR2 YFSETQ. CDR3 loop: CASSSTGEENQPQHF. The CDR3 DNA is TGCGCCAGCAGCTCCACAGGGGAGGAGAATCAGCCCCAGCATTTT.